The 18 T cell receptor beta chains below all came from one sample that was sequenced in a study of prognosis after radiotherapy for stage I lung cancer. Two-round multiplex PCR on genomic DNA was the method by which TCR beta CDR3 was amplified. Used in first-round PCR were primers specific to each TRBV and TRBJ gene. One entry per CDR3 protein, called by TCRdb with MiXCR from the multiplex PCR reads. Altogether around 30,000 distinct CDR3 sequences are present, around 29% being singletons, with the ten largest covering roughly 12%. This material consisted of PBMCs, taken before or after stereotactic body radiation therapy (not recorded which). Receptor source: a donor over 45 with non-small cell lung cancer.

This clonotype counts as medium-sized. The chain is built from TRBV11-2 and TRBJ2-7; 7 bases match TRBD1. V gave up 5 bases and J gave up 4 bases; unmatched junction bases: 5. This CDR3 is built from 13 residues. Germline V lookup: CDR1 SGHAT, CDR2 FQNNGV. The CDR3 here is CASSPRTGYEQYF. The CDR3 nucleotides are TGTGCCAGCAGCCCCCGGACAGGATACGAGCAGTACTTC.

This clonotype was seen once. This may come from a read error, since a much larger clone is one base off. The chain combines TRBV10-2 with TRBJ1-1; D possibly corresponds to TRBD1 (5 bases). The V end lost 7 bases, the J end lost 2 bases, and 11 bases lay between the germline ends. Germline V lookup: CDR1 WSHSY, CDR2 SAAADI. This CDR3 is 13 amino acids long. The CDR3 here is CASNGQGNTEAFF. CDR3 coding DNA: TGCGCCAGCAATGGTCAGGGCAACACTGAAGCTTTCTTT.

This clonotype was counted many times. The chain joins TRBV12-3 or TRBV12-4 to TRBJ1-6; 10 nucleotides agree with TRBD1. CDR3 length: 15 residues. After removal of 5 bases from V and 4 bases from J, the junction contained 2 bases not matched to a gene. This chain's CDR3 is CASSGQGGYNSPLHF. As DNA, the CDR3 is TGTGCCAGCAGTGGACAGGGGGGTTATAATTCACCCCTCCACTTT.

This clonotype was seen at least ten times. The chain is built from TRBV20-1 and TRBJ2-7; possible D gene TRBD2, 5 bases. Looked up from germline, CDR1 is DFQATT and CDR2 is SNEGSKA (reference sequence). The CDR3 loop spans 16 amino acids. V dropped 1 base and J dropped 3 bases, with 19 bases sitting between them. In DNA form, the CDR3 reads TGCAGTGCTAGAGGGAATAGGGCTAGCAGATACTACGAGCAGTACTTC. It translates to CSARGNRASRYYEQYF.

This clonotype was detected ten times or more. The CDR3 spells CASSLDVQGPGGYTF. The CDR3 region has the DNA TGTGCCAGCAGCTTAGACGTACAGGGCCCGGGGGGCTACACCTTC. V is TRBV11-2 and J is TRBJ1-2, with D tentatively TRBD1 (6 bases). From germline, CDR1 is SGHAT and CDR2 FQNNGV. This CDR3 spans 15 amino acids. Trimming cost V 0 bases and J 8 bases, with 16 bases left between them. The variable domain in full, with the rest retrieved from reference TRBV11-2 and TRBJ1-2, is EAGVAQSPRYKIIEKRQSVAFWCNPISGHATLYWYQQILGQGPKLLIQFQNNGVVDDSQLPKDRFSAERLKGVDSTLKIQPAKLEDSAVYLCASSLDVQGPGGYTFGSGTRLTVV.

As concerns this clonotype: One end of the junction varies from germline; a read error may be responsible. The rearrangement uses TRBV9 and TRBJ2-3; D ambiguous. The CDR3 extends over 14 amino acids. Germline loops: CDR1 SGDLS, CDR2 YYNGEE. The chain's CDR3 is CASIVLAVVDTQYF. DNA of the CDR3: TGTGCCAGCATCGTACTTGCGGTAGTAGATACGCAGTATTTT.

This clonotype was found many times. This rearrangement joins TRBV7-6 to TRBJ2-7; D might be TRBD1 or TRBD2, each matching 5 bases. Germline V lookup: CDR1 SGHVS, CDR2 FNYEAQ. V lost 3 bases and J lost 4, with 16 bases in between. The CDR3 sequence is 15 residues long. CDR3 coding DNA: TGTGCCAGCAGCTTCACCGAGGGGAGTAGTTACGAGCAGTACTTC. Amino acids: CASSFTEGSSYEQYF.

This clonotype occurred many times. This chain uses TRBV9 with TRBJ2-7; 10 bases are shared with TRBD1. The CDR3 spans 15 residues. Germline V gene lookup returns CDR1 SGDLS and CDR2 YYNGEE. J gave up 3 bases and V 4 bases, and 7 bases lay outside the gene matches. The CDR3, as DNA: TGTGCCAGCAGCCCGGAGGACAGGGGGGGCTACGAGCAGTACTTC. Encoded protein: CASSPEDRGGYEQYF.

This clonotype was picked up many times. The chain employs TRBV9 and TRBJ2-2, with D possibly being TRBD2 (5 bases). Trimming took off 0 bases at V and 7 bases at J, with 13 bases between the two ends. Germline CDR1 SGDLS, CDR2 YYNGEE. This CDR3 contains 15 residues. The CDR3 sequence: CASSVGGHSSGELFF. The CDR3 DNA reads TGTGCCAGCAGCGTAGGAGGGCATAGCAGCGGGGAGCTGTTTTTT. Filled out from reference TRBV9 and TRBJ2-2, the complete variable domain reads DSGVTQTPKHLITATGQRVTLRCSPRSGDLSVYWYQQSLDQGLQFLIQYYNGEERAKGNILERFSAQQFPDLHSELNLSSLELGDSALYFCASSVGGHSSGELFFGEGSRLTVL.

The V gene is TRBV28, the J gene TRBJ2-3; perhaps TRBD2 as D (5 bases). The CDR3 sequence is 15 residues long. Trimming left V 7 bases short and J 3 bases short, with 17 bases between. CDR1 is MDHEN and CDR2 is SYDVKM in the germline V gene. The CDR3 coding sequence is TGTGCCAGCAACGACCCGGGAAAAGGAACAGATACGCAGTATTTT. Translation gives CASNDPGKGTDTQYF.

About this clonotype itself: A far bigger clonotype differs at one base, so this is likely a read error. The V and J genes are TRBV6-9 and TRBJ1-6; D may be TRBD1 (6 bases). The germline CDR1 and CDR2 sequences are MNHGY and SVAAGI. The CDR3 totals 13 residues. CDR3 amino acids: CASRQGLGSPFHF. The DNA of the CDR3 is TGTGCCAGCAGACAGGGTTTAGGTTCACCCTTCCACTTT.

In its sample, this clonotype was seen many times. CDR3: CASSLIAGANNEQFF. The CDR3 DNA reads as TGTGCCAGCAGCTTAATCGCGGGGGCCAACAATGAGCAGTTCTTC. This chain uses TRBV7-8 with TRBJ2-1, with a tentative D call TRBD2 (7 bases). V lost 2 bases and J 5 bases, leaving 13 bases between the germline ends. Per the germline V gene, CDR1 is SGHVS and CDR2 is FQNEAQ. The CDR3 length is 15 residues.

This clonotype has at least ten counts. The genes are TRBV20-1 and TRBJ1-6; 8 bases fit TRBD1. Trimming removed 2 bases from V and 7 bases from J; junction bases left unmatched: 4. This CDR3 spans 14 amino acids. CDR1 and CDR2 (germline): DFQATT, SNEGSKA (reference sequence). The CDR3 DNA sequence: TGCAGTGCTAGACCCTACAGGGGGAATTCACCCCTCCACTTT. It is translated as CSARPYRGNSPLHF.

There are many counts of this clonotype. The genes are TRBV5-1 and TRBJ2-1; D ambiguous. In germline, CDR1 is SGHRS, CDR2 YFSETQ. This CDR3 region has 15 residues. V lost 0 bases, J lost 1 base, and 8 bases lay in between. CDR3 nucleotides: TGCGCCAGCAGCTTGGGGGGTATGTCCTACAATGAGCAGTTCTTC. Translated: CASSLGGMSYNEQFF.

This clonotype has a count of ten or more. The rearrangement links TRBV28 to TRBJ2-7, with D possibly being TRBD1 (7 bases). This CDR3 is 15 amino acids long. Per the germline V gene, CDR1 is MDHEN and CDR2 is SYDVKM. V was shortened by 5 bases and J by 7 bases, with 21 bases between the two germline ends. CDR3 loop: CASSLSQGGRTEQYF. The CDR3 DNA reads as TGTGCCAGCAGTCTAAGTCAGGGGGGCCGTACGGAGCAGTACTTC.

This clonotype showed up many times. The chain has TRBV6-5 and TRBJ2-5; weak D call: TRBD1 (6 bases). The CDR3 is made up of 14 amino acids. CDR1 and CDR2 (germline): MNHEY, SVGAGI. Deletions cut 4 bases from V and 0 bases from J, with 9 bases between. CDR3 nucleotide sequence: TGTGCCAGCAGTTTGACAGGCTACCAAGAGACCCAGTACTTC. It codes for CASSLTGYQETQYF.

The genes are TRBV28 and TRBJ2-1; D might be TRBD2 (7 bases). CDR1 MDHEN and CDR2 SYDVKM come from the germline V gene. This CDR3 comprises 15 residues. The germline V and J ends were trimmed by 7 bases and 3 bases, with 16 bases remaining between them. The CDR3 is CASTSGGCVYNEQFF. The CDR3 nucleotides read TGTGCCAGCACCTCGGGGGGCTGTGTCTACAATGAGCAGTTCTTC.

This clonotype was picked up many times. The chain couples TRBV24-1 to TRBJ2-7; D not certain. This CDR3 contains 15 residues. CDR1 and CDR2 from the germline V gene are KGHDR and SFDVKD. V was clipped by 4 bases and J by 2 bases, with 14 bases between them. DNA for the CDR3: TGTGCCACCAGTGACTCTAGGGAATTCACCTACGAGCAGTACTTC. Its protein is CATSDSREFTYEQYF.